This T cell receptor (beta chain) was identified in a study of blood T cells in healthy people across ages. The V and J ends lost 5 bases and 7 bases respectively, with 14 bases between them. CDR1 DFQATT and CDR2 SNEGSKA come from the germline V gene (reference sequence). This CDR3 has 12 residues. Findings and caveats of the study: No one knew whether donors had CMV, which possibly confounded expanded clonotype changes.

A sample-barcoded 5' primer and a J-beta primer mix were used in a second PCR of roughly 7 to 11 cycles. Each TCR beta cDNA got a 12-nucleotide random molecular identifier. TCRdb used MiXCR to reprocess the 5' RACE reads, holding one entry per CDR3 protein. The table has hundreds of thousands of distinct CDR3 sequences, 45% to 65% seen once. For this clonotype: Its antigen is not known.

Sequencing was carried out using blood. This sequence originates from a man in his 60s in good health. The chain employs TRBV20-1 and TRBJ1-2; unclear D gene. The CDR3 spells CSAQDEKAGYTF. The CDR3 nucleotides are TGCAGTGCTCAGGACGAGAAGGCTGGCTACACCTTC.